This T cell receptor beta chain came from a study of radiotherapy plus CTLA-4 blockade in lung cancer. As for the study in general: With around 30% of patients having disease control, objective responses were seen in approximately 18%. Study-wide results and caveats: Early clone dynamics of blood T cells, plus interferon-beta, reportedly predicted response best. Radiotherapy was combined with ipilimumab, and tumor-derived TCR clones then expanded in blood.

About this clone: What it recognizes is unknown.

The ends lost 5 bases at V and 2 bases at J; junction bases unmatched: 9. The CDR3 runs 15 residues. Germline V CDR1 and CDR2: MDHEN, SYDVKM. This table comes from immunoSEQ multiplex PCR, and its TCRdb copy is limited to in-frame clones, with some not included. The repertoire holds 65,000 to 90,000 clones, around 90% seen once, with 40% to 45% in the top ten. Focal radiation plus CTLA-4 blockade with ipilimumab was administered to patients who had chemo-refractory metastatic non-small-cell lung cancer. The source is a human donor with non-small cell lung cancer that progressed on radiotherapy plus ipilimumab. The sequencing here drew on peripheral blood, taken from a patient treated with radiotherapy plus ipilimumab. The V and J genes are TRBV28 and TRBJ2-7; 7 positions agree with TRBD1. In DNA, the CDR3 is TGTGCCAGCAGTACGACCGGACAGGTTACCTACGAGCAGTACTTC. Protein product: CASSTTGQVTYEQYF.